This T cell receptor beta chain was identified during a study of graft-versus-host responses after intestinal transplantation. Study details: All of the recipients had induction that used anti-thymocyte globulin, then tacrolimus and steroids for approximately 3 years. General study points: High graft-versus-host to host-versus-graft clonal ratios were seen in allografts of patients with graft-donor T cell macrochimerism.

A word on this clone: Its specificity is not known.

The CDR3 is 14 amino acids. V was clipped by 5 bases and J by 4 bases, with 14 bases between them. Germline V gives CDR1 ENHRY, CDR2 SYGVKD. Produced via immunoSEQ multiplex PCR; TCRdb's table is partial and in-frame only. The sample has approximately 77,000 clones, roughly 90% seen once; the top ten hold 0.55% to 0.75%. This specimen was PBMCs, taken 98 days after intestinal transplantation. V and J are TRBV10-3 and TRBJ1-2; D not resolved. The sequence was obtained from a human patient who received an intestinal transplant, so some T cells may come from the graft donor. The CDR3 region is CAISMDSTSYGYTF. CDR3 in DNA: TGTGCCATCAGTATGGACTCAACCTCCTATGGCTACACCTTC.